This T cell receptor beta chain was identified during a study of blood T cell repertoires in COVID-19. Background on the study: COVID-19 samples, acute and convalescent, were from the United States, Italy and Spain. T cells, B-cell-depleted T cells, or PBMCs provided the cDNA or gDNA that served as material.

The V gene's germline CDR1 is LGHNA and CDR2 YSLEER. This CDR3 region has 15 residues. Trimming pared 1 base from V and 3 bases from J, leaving 9 bases between. The protocol was immunoSEQ multiplex PCR, while the TCRdb copy is restricted to in-frame clones and leaves out a portion. The repertoire includes some 260,000 clones, approximately 89% of them detected once, and roughly 6.8% sits in the top ten. Sequencing was carried out using peripheral blood. The V gene is TRBV4-3, the J gene TRBJ2-2; tentative D call: TRBD2 (5 bases). The TCR was taken from a woman aged 25 to 39 with COVID-19, enrolled during active disease. CDR3 residues: CASSQGSGHTGELFF. CDR3 coding DNA: TGCGCCAGCAGCCAAGGAAGCGGACACACCGGGGAGCTGTTTTTT.